Below, 15 T cell receptor beta chains from the same sample are listed, as sequenced in a study of cytotoxic CD8 clonotypes in ibrutinib-treated CLL. Assay used: immunoSEQ multiplex PCR; TCRdb lists only in-frame clones, some missing. Of roughly 330,000 clones listed, about 61% are singletons. The source material was PBMCs, sampled after 36 months of ibrutinib treatment. The source of these receptors is a human donor with chronic lymphocytic leukemia.

In the case of this clone: Other DNA sequences within the sample encode an identical CDR3. CDR3 amino acids: CASSPPGGNEQFF. The CDR3 DNA is TGTGCCAGCTCACCACCAGGGGGCAATGAGCAGTTCTTC. The V gene is TRBV18, the J gene TRBJ2-1, with a possible D match to TRBD1 (6 bases). The ends were cut back, 0 bases at V and 6 bases at J, with 6 bases in the middle. The CDR3 is made up of 13 amino acids. CDR1 is KGHSH, CDR2 LQKENI, per germline.

The chain carries TRBV19 and TRBJ2-1; TRBD1 agrees at 8 bases. The V segment lost 3 bases and the J segment 9 bases; nucleotides outside the gene matches: 7. Germline CDR1 and CDR2: LNHDA and SQIVND (reference sequence). The length of the CDR3 is 14 residues. The DNA of the CDR3 is TGTGCCAGTAGTATGACAGGGGCGGGGAGTGAGCAGTTCTTC. Its protein is CASSMTGAGSEQFF.

Concerning this clone itself: The identical CDR3 is also encoded by other nucleotide sequences in the sample. The V gene is TRBV7-3, the J gene TRBJ2-3; 11 bases are a match to TRBD2. This CDR3 region has 18 residues. The germline V gene encodes CDR1 SGHTA and CDR2 FQGTGA. The junction had 7 bases not matched to a gene; V was cut back by 2 bases and J by 0 bases. CDR3 sequence reads: CASSLGLAGGPSTDTQYF. The CDR3, as DNA: TGTGCCAGCAGCTTAGGGCTAGCGGGGGGCCCTAGCACAGATACGCAGTATTTT.

The rearrangement links TRBV7-9 to TRBJ2-7; D gene uncertain. The CDR3 is 12 amino acids. Germline V gives CDR1 SEHNR, CDR2 FQNEAQ (reference sequence). V was shortened by 6 bases and J by 6 bases, with 12 bases between the two germline ends. The DNA of the CDR3 is TGTGCCAGCAGTTGGGCTTTTGGCGAGCAGTACTTC. Its protein product is CASSWAFGEQYF.

This clone was observed a handful of times. V gene TRBV7-2 combines with J gene TRBJ2-2; 11 bases fit TRBD2. In germline, CDR1 is SGHTA, CDR2 FQGNSA. The CDR3 is 15 amino acids. V lost 5 bases, J lost 3 bases, and 2 bases stayed unmatched. CDR3 sequence reads: CASSLSGRDTGELFF. The CDR3 coding sequence is TGTGCCAGCAGCCTTAGCGGGAGGGACACCGGGGAGCTGTTTTTT.

This clone was found a few times. The chain uses TRBV2 and TRBJ1-2; perhaps TRBD1 as D (5 bases). Germline-derived CDR1 and CDR2 are SNHLY and FYNNEI. The CDR3 covers 13 residues. The germline V and J ends were trimmed by 3 bases and 8 bases, with 13 bases remaining between them. CDR3 DNA: TGTGCCAGCAGTGACCGAGCAGGGAGAGGCTACACCTTC. It translates to CASSDRAGRGYTF.

CDR3 DNA: TGTGCCAGTAGTATAAGGGGGACTGGGGATACGCAGTATTTT. Translation: CASSIRGTGDTQYF. The rearrangement uses TRBV19 and TRBJ2-3, with D perhaps matching TRBD1 or TRBD2 (6 bases each). This CDR3 contains 14 residues. Deletions cut 2 bases from V and 6 bases from J, with 12 bases between. CDR1 is LNHDA and CDR2 is SQIVND in the germline V gene (reference sequence).

The V gene is TRBV5-6, the J gene TRBJ1-2; D ambiguous. The CDR3 has 16 residues. Trimming stripped 1 base from V and 3 bases from J, with 16 bases between. Germline V gives CDR1 SGHDT, CDR2 YYEEEE. The CDR3 protein is CASSLPGVFAYYGYTF. CDR3 nucleotide sequence: TGTGCCAGCAGCTTGCCCGGGGTCTTCGCCTACTATGGCTACACCTTC.

The genes are TRBV19 and TRBJ2-2; D ambiguous. V lost 1 base and J lost 4, with 10 bases in between. Germline CDR1 and CDR2: LNHDA and SQIVND (reference sequence). The CDR3 loop spans 15 amino acids. CDR3 sequence: CASSIGSRVTGELFF. CDR3 DNA sequence: TGTGCCAGTAGTATAGGTTCCCGGGTCACCGGGGAGCTGTTTTTT.

The chain is built from TRBV15 and TRBJ2-2; no clear D gene. V was pared by 3 bases and J by 0 bases, with 17 bases between. This CDR3 spans 18 amino acids. The germline CDR1 and CDR2 sequences are LNHNV and YYDKDF (reference sequence). Here the CDR3 reads CATSRLTGRISNTGELFF. The CDR3 region has the DNA TGTGCCACCAGCAGGCTAACTGGACGGATCTCGAACACCGGGGAGCTGTTTTTT.

The J gene is TRBJ1-4, the V gene TRBV2; D gene ambiguous. The ends were cut back, 6 bases at V and 3 bases at J, with 14 bases in the middle. The CDR3 runs 15 residues. From germline, CDR1 is SNHLY and CDR2 FYNNEI. The CDR3 loop is CASSNPWAANEKLFF. DNA of the CDR3: TGTGCCAGCAGCAACCCTTGGGCGGCTAATGAAAAACTGTTTTTT.

The chain combines TRBV7-2 with TRBJ2-7; D unclear. Germline loops: CDR1 SGHTA, CDR2 FQGNSA. V was clipped by 5 bases and J by 3 bases, with 14 bases between them. The CDR3 loop spans 14 amino acids. The CDR3 sequence is CASSLVGFVYEQYF. The CDR3 region has the DNA TGTGCCAGCAGCCTAGTGGGTTTCGTCTACGAGCAGTACTTC.

Only a few counts were recorded for this clone. The chain uses TRBV29-1 and TRBJ2-5; tentatively, D is TRBD1 or TRBD2 (5 bases each). From germline, CDR1 is SQVTM and CDR2 ANQGSEA. Trimming cost V 1 base and J 1 base, with 7 bases left between them. The CDR3 has 13 residues. CDR3 sequence reads: CSVEVGAQETQYF. CDR3 bases: TGCAGCGTTGAAGTCGGGGCCCAAGAGACCCAGTACTTC.

The rearrangement joins TRBV4-1 to TRBJ2-5, with 7 positions matching TRBD1. The CDR3 extends over 14 amino acids. CDR1 and CDR2 from the germline V gene are MGHRA and YSYEKL. J gave up 5 bases and V 5 bases, and 8 bases lay outside the gene matches. Here the CDR3 DNA reads TGCGCCAGCAGCTCCCACAGGGGTGGCGAGACCCAGTACTTC. Encoded protein: CASSSHRGGETQYF.

The table lists this clone with a few counts. The V call is TRBV2, the J call TRBJ1-1; TRBD1 aligns across 7 bases. The ends lost 8 bases at V and 2 bases at J; junction bases unmatched: 5. The germline gives CDR1 SNHLY, CDR2 FYNNEI. The CDR3 runs 13 residues. This chain's CDR3 is CASGTGVNTEAFF. Here the CDR3 DNA reads TGTGCCAGCGGAACAGGGGTAAACACTGAAGCTTTCTTT.